This T cell receptor beta chain was sequenced during a study of blood T cell repertoires in COVID-19. Overall study: Acute-phase and convalescent COVID-19 samples originated in the United States, Italy and Spain. In each case, the material was cDNA or gDNA derived from T cells, B-cell-depleted T cells, or PBMCs.

The CDR3 extends over 17 amino acids. Authors' data handling: For nucleated cells, counts were estimated from reference gene primer amplification. Clones were read by immunoSEQ multiplex PCR, and TCRdb kept only the in-frame ones, dropping some. From that table come the V and J calls and clone size; the DNA was used to work out D and trimming. The sample has fewer than 150,000 clones; about four fifths are singletons. The chain is built from TRBV21-1 and TRBJ1-6. TRBV21-1 is described as a pseudogene. The receptor was isolated from an elderly man with acute or convalescent COVID-19. Sequencing was performed on peripheral blood. Written as DNA, the CDR3 is TGTGCCAGCAGCAAGGAGGGCCCGAGCTCCTATAATTCACCCCTCCACTTT. Translated, it gives CASSKEGPSSYNSPLHF.